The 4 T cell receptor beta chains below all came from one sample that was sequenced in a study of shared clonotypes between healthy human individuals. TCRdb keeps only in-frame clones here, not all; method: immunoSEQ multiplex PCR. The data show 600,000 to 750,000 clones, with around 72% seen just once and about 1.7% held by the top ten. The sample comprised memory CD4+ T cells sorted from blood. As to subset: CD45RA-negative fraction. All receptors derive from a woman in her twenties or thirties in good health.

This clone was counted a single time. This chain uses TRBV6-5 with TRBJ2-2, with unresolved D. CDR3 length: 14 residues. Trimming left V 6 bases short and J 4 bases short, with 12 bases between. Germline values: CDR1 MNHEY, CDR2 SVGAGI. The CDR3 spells CASRSGRSTGELFF. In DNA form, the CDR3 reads TGTGCCAGCAGATCCGGGCGTTCCACCGGGGAGCTGTTTTTT.

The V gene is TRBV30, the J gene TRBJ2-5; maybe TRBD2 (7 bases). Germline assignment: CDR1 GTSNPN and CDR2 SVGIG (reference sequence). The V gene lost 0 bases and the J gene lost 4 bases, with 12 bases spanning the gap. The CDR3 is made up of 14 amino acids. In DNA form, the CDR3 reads TGTGCCTGGAGTGTAGGGGGGGCGCGAGAGACCCAGTACTTC. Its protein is CAWSVGGARETQYF.

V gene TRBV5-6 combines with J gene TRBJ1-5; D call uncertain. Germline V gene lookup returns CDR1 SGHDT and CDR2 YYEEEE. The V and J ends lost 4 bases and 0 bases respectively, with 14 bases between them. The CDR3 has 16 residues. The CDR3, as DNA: TGTGCCAGCAGCGGCCCAGAGGTTTATAGCAATCAGCCCCAGCATTTT. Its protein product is CASSGPEVYSNQPQHF.

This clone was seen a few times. CDR3 loop: CASSARDRLAGELFF. CDR3 in DNA: TGTGCCAGCAGCGCCCGGGACAGGCTCGCCGGGGAGCTGTTTTTT. The V call is TRBV7-9, the J call TRBJ2-2, with TRBD1 matching 8 bases. CDR1 SEHNR and CDR2 FQNEAQ come from the germline V gene (reference sequence). The CDR3 has 15 amino acids. Trimming at V came to 5 bases and at J to 6 bases, leaving 8 bases not matched to a gene. The full variable domain, its missing parts supplied by reference TRBV7-9 and TRBJ2-2, is DTGVSQNPRHKITKRGQNVTFRCDPISEHNRLYWYRQTLGQGPEFLTYFQNEAQLEKSRLLSDRFSAERPKGSFSTLEIQRTEQGDSAMYLCASSARDRLAGELFFGEGSRLTVL.